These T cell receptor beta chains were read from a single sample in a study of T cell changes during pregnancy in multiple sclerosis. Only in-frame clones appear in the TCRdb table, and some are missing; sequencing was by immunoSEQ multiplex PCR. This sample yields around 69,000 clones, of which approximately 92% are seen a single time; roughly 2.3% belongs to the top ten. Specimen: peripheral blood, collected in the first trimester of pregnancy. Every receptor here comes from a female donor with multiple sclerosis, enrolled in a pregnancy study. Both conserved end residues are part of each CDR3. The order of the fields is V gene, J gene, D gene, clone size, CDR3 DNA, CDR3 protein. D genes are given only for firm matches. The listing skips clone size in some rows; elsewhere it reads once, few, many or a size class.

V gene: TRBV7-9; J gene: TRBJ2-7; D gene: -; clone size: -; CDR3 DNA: TGTGCCAGCAGCCCACAGGGAATTTACGAGCAGTACTTC; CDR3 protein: CASSPQGIYEQYF
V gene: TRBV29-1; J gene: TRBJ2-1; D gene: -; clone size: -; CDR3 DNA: TGCAGCGTTGAACCATCTCCTCAGACTAGGGTAAGAACCTACAATGAGCAGTTCTTC; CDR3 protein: CSVEPSPQTRVRTYNEQFF
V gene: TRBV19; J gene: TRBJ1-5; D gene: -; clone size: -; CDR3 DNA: TGTGCCAGTACCATCGGACAGCCCGATAGCAATCAGCCCCAGCATTTT; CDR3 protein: CASTIGQPDSNQPQHF
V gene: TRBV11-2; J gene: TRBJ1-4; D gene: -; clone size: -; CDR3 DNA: TGTGCCAGCAGCATCTCCGTCCCGGGTAAACGTGAAAAACTGTTTTTT; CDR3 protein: CASSISVPGKREKLFF
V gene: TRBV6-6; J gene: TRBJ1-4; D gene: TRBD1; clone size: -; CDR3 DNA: TGTGCCAGCAGTACGGACAGGGACGGATACGAAAAACTGTTTTTT; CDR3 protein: CASSTDRDGYEKLFF
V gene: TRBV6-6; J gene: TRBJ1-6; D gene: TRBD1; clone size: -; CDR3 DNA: TGTGCCAGCAGTTCCGGGACAGGGCTATCAAATTCACCCCTCCACTTT; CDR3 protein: CASSSGTGLSNSPLHF
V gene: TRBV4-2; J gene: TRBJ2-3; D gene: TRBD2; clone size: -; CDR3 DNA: TGTGCCAGCAGCCAAGAGGCGTCGGCGGCGGGAGGGCCCGACACAGATACGCAGTATTTT; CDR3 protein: CASSQEASAAGGPDTDTQYF
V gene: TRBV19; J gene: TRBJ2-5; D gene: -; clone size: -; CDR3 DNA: TGTGCCAGTAATCAGGGTGGAGAGACCCAGTACTTC; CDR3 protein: CASNQGGETQYF
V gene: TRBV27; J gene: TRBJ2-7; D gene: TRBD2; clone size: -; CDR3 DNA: TGTGCCAGCAGTTTCCGGACTAGCGGGAGCACCTACGAGCAGTACTTC; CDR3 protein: CASSFRTSGSTYEQYF
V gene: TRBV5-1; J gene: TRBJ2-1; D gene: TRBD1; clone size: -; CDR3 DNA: TGCGCCAGCAGCACCCTCGGGACAGGGGGCCTTTTCGGGAGAAATGAGCAGTTCTTC; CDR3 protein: CASSTLGTGGLFGRNEQFF
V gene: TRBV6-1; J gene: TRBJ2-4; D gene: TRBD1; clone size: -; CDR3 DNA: TGTGCCAGCAGTGGGCCCGACAGGGGATCCAACATTCAGTACTTC; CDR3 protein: CASSGPDRGSNIQYF
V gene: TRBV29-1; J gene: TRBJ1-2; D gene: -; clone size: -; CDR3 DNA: TGCAGCGTCATTGACATCGGCTATGGCTACACCTTC; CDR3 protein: CSVIDIGYGYTF
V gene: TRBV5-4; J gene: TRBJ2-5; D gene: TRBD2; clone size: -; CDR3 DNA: TGTGCCAGCAACTTTGGGACTAGAGAGACCCAGTACTTC; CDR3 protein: CASNFGTRETQYF
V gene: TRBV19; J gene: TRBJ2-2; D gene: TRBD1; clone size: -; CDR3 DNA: TGTGCCAGTATGAACTGGGACAGGGGGAACACCGGGGAGCTGTTTTTT; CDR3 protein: CASMNWDRGNTGELFF
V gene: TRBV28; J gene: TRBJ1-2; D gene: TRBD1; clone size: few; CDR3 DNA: TGTGCCAGCAGTGGGACAGGGTTGCTGTCTGGCTACACCTTC; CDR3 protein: CASSGTGLLSGYTF
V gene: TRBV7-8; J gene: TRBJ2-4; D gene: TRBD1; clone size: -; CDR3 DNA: TGTGCCAGCAGCTTGGCCCGGGACAGGGACAAAAACATTCAGTACTTC; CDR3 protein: CASSLARDRDKNIQYF
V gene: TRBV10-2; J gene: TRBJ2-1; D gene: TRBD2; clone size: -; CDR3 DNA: TGCGCCAGCAGGAGGGACTACGGGCAATACAATGAGCAGTTCTTC; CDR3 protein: CASRRDYGQYNEQFF
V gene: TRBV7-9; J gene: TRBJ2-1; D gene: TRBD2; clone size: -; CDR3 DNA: TGTGCCAGCAGCCGGGGACTAGCGGTTAGGAATGAGCAGTTCTTC; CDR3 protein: CASSRGLAVRNEQFF
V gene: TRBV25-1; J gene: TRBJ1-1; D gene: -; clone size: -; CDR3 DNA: TGTGCCAGCAGCCCGGGTACTAAAGCTTTCTTT; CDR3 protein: CASSPGTKAFF
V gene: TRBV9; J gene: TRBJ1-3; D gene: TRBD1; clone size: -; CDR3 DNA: TGTGCCAGCAGCTTCGGACAGGCCCACTCTGGAAACACCATATATTTT; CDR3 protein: CASSFGQAHSGNTIYF
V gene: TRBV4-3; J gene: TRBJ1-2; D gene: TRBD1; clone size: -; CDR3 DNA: TGCGCCAGCAGCCGAGGGACAGGGGACTATGGCTACACCTTC; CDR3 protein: CASSRGTGDYGYTF
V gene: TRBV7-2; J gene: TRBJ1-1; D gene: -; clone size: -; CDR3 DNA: TGTGCCAGCAGCTCCGCCGGGTTGCACACTGAAGCTTTCTTT; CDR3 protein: CASSSAGLHTEAFF
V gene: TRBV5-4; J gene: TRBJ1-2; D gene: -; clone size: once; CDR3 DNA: TGTGCCAGCAGCCAACTAACAGGGTTCATGGACTATGGCTACACCTTC; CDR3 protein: CASSQLTGFMDYGYTF
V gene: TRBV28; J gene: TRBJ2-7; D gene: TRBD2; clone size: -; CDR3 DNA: TGTGCCAGCAGTTCCCTTTTAGCGGGGGACTACGAGCAGTACTTC; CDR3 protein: CASSSLLAGDYEQYF
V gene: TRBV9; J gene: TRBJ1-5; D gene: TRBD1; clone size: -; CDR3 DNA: TGTGCCAGCAGCTTATCCGGGACAGAAAATCAGCCCCAGCATTTT; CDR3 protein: CASSLSGTENQPQHF
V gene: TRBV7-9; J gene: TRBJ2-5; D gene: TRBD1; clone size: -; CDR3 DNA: TGTGCCAGCAGCTTACCAGGGGGCGTGGAGACCCAGTACTTC; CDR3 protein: CASSLPGGVETQYF